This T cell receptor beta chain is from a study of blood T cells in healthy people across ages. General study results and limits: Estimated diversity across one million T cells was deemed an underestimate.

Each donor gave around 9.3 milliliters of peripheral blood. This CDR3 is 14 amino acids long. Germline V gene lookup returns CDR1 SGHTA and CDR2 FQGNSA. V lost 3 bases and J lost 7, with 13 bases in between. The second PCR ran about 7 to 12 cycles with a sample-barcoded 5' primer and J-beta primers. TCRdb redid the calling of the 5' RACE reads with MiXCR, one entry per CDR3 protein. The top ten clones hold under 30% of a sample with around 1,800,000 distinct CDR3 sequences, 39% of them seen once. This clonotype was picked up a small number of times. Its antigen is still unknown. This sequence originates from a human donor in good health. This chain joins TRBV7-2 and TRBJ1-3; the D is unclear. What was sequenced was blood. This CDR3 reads CASSFIQTLNTIYF. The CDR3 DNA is TGTGCCAGCAGCTTTATCCAGACTTTGAACACCATATATTTT.